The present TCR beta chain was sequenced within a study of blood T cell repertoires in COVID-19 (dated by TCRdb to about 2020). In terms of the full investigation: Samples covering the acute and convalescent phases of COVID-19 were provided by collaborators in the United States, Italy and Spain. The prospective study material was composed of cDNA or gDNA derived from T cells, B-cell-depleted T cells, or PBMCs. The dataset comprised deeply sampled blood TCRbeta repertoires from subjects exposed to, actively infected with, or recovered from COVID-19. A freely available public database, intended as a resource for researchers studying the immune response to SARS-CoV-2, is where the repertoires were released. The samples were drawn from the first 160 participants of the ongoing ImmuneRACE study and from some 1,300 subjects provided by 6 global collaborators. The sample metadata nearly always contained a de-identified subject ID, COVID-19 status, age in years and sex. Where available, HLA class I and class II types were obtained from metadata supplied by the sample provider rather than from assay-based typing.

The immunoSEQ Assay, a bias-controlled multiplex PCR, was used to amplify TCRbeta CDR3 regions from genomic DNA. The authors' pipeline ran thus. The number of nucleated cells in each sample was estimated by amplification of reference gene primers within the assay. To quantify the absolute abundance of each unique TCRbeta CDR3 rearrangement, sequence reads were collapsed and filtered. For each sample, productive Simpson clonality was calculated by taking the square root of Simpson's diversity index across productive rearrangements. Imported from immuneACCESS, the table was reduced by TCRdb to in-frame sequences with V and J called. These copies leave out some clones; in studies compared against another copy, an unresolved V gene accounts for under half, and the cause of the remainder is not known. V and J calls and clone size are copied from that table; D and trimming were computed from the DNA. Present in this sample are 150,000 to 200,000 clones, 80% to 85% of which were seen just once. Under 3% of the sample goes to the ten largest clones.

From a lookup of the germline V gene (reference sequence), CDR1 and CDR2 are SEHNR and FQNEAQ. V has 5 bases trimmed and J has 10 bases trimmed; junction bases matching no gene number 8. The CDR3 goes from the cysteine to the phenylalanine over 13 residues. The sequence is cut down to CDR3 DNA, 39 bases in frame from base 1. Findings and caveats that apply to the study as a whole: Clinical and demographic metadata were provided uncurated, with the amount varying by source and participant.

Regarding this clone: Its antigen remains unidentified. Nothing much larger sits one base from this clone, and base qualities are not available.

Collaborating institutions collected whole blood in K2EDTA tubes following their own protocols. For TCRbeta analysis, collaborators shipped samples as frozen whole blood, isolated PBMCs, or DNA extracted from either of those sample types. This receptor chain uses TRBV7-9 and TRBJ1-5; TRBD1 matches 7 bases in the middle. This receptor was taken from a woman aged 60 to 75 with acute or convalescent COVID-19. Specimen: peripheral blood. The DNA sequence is TGTGCCAGCAGCAGGGACAGCCAATATCCCCAGCATTTT. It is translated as CASSRDSQYPQHF. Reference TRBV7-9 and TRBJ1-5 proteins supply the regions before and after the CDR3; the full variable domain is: DTGVSQNPRHKITKRGQNVTFRCDPISEHNRLYWYRQTLGQGPEFLTYFQNEAQLEKSRLLSDRFSAERPKGSFSTLEIQRTEQGDSAMYLCASSRDSQYPQHFGDGTRLSIL.